This T cell receptor (beta chain) was captured by sequencing in a study of CD8+CD57+ T cells in acquired aplastic anemia. Whole-study context: Sorted CD4+ and CD8+ cells yielded DNA averaging around 3.2 ug.

CD8+CD57+ cell expansion, shown by flow cytometry, had occurred in the patients selected for sequencing. The study sampled blood from patients who had received no therapy. This clonotype has just one count. Its antigen is as yet unknown. Genomic DNA served as template for TCR beta VDJ and CDR3 profiling. TCRdb reprocessed the reads with MiXCR, giving one entry per CDR3 protein. This sample has 170,000 or so distinct CDR3 sequences, with about three fifths found just once. V was cut by 3 bases and J by 6 bases, with 18 bases left in between. CDR1 DFQATT and CDR2 SNEGSKA come from the germline V gene (reference sequence). CDR3 length: 16 amino acids. Regarding the study as a whole: Patients and controls shared just under 30 CD8+ CDR3 sequences, highly expressed in patients.

The receptor was derived from a human donor with aplastic anemia. The chain carries TRBV20-1 and TRBJ1-6, with a tentative D call TRBD1 (6 bases). Material: sorted CD4+, CD8+, or CD8+CD57+ T cells (not recorded which) from PBMCs. CDR3 bases: TGCAGTGCTAGCTCCACCGACTCAGGGGTTAATTCACCCCTCCACTTT. Amino acids: CSASSTDSGVNSPLHF.